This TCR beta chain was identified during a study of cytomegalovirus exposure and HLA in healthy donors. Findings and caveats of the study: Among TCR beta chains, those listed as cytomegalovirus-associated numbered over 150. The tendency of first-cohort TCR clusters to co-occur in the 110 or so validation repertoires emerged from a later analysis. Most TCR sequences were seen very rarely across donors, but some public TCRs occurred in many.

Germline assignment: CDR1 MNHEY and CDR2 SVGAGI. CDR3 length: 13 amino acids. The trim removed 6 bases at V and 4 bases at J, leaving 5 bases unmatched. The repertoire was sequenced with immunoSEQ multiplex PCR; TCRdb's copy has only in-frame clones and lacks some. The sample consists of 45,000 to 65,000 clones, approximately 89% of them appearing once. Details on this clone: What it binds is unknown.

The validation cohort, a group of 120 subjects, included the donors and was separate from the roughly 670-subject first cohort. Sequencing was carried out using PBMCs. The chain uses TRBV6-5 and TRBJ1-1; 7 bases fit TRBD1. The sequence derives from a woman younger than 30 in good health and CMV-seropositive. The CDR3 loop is CASRRQGFTEAFF. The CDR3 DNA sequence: TGTGCCAGCAGAAGACAGGGATTCACTGAAGCTTTCTTT.